This T cell receptor (beta chain) appears in the sequencing data of a study of shared clonotypes between healthy human individuals. Terminally differentiated effector memory CD45RA+ cells were excluded by CCR7 positive selection of CD45RO-negative cells. A note on this clone: The antigen is undetermined.

Overall study findings and caveats: The donor pool, a small one, limited the genetic and exposure-history diversity represented.

Clones were read by immunoSEQ multiplex PCR, and TCRdb kept only the in-frame ones, dropping some. The table lists some 2 million clones, roughly 95% of them singletons, with more than 0.9% in the top ten. The germline CDR1 and CDR2 sequences are MNHEY and SMNVEV (reference sequence). V dropped 1 base and J dropped 1 base, with 10 bases sitting between them. The CDR3 is made up of 15 amino acids. The TCR originated in a man between 18 and 35 years old in good health. The sample taken for sequencing was naive CD8+ T cells sorted from blood. V and J are TRBV27 and TRBJ2-5; the D gene is possibly TRBD2 (6 bases). This chain's CDR3 is CASSLFSSAQETQYF. The CDR3 nucleotides are TGTGCCAGCAGTTTATTTTCTAGCGCCCAAGAGACCCAGTACTTC.